The sequence of this T cell receptor beta chain was determined in a study of PD-L1 blockade in urothelial cancer. Across the study: Treatment start was followed by blood analysis at 3 weeks (second dose) and again at 6 weeks. Median T cell yield per blood sample was about 150,000 cells.

Study observations and caveats: A below-median TCR clonality in blood before treatment predicted better survival.

Germline CDR1 is SGHVS and CDR2 is FQNEAQ. V was shortened by 1 base and J by 5 bases, with 8 bases between the two germline ends. The CDR3 consists of 13 residues. As regards this clone: The antigen remains unidentified.

The time point here: pretreatment peripheral blood. TCRdb keeps only in-frame clones here, not all; method: immunoSEQ multiplex PCR. Here the sample spans 55,000 to 75,000 clones, 70% to 90% being singletons. Material: PBMCs, obtained around atezolizumab (anti-PD-L1) treatment. The sequence derives from a man aged 65 to 85 with urothelial cancer. The chain joins TRBV7-8 to TRBJ1-2; D gene uncertain. CDR3 sequence (DNA): TGTGCCAGCAGCTTAGATACAGTATATGGCTACACCTTC. Encoded protein: CASSLDTVYGYTF.